The 7 T cell receptor beta chains below were found in one sample sequenced in a study of breast tumors, draining lymph nodes, adjacent tissues. Breast cancer patients provided tissue from their axillary draining lymph nodes. TCRdb re-called the multiplex PCR reads with MiXCR, one entry per CDR3 protein. The table has around 130,000 distinct CDR3 sequences, over 20% seen once. Sequencing was done on a sample of axillary lymph node tissue. Receptor source: a female donor with breast cancer. Some clones in this sample may be carry-over from other donors' samples.

A word on this clonotype: This may arise from a read error, as a much more abundant clone is one base away. The chain uses TRBV5-1 and TRBJ2-2; 10 bases match TRBD1. From germline, CDR1 is SGHRS and CDR2 YFSETQ. The CDR3 length is 16 residues. The CDR3 loop is CASSQLGQGNTRELFF. CDR3 DNA sequence: TGCGCCAGCAGCCAGTTGGGACAGGGGAACACCAGGGAGCTGTTTTTT.

Regarding this clonotype: This sequence may be a read error, since a much larger clone differs from it by one base. This chain uses TRBV2 with TRBJ2-2; a weak D match, TRBD1 (5 bases). Germline lookup yields CDR1 SNHLY and CDR2 FYNNEI. V shed 7 bases and J shed 6 bases, with 15 bases lying between them. This CDR3 contains 14 residues. CDR3 bases: TGTGCCAGCAAAATGAGGATAGGGGCCGGGGAGCTGTTTTTT. Translation gives CASKMRIGAGELFF.

This clonotype was detected only a few times. A much larger clone differs from this one at a single base, so this may be a read error. The chain has TRBV24-1 and TRBJ1-2; a weak D match, TRBD1 (6 bases). CDR1 is KGHDR, CDR2 SFDVKD, per germline. The CDR3 spans 14 residues. This chain's CDR3 is CAASDPTGEYGYTF. CDR3 nucleotide sequence: TGTGCCGCCAGTGATCCGACAGGAGAATATGGCTACACCTTC.

Comments on this clonotype: A much larger clone differs by one base, so this may be a read error. This likely comes from a read error, as the CDR3 has no conserved phenylalanine or tryptophan at its end. J is TRBJ2-4 and V is TRBV2; 13 bases are a match to TRBD2. The trim removed 3 bases at V and 8 bases at J, leaving 4 bases unmatched. Germline V lookup: CDR1 SNHLY, CDR2 FYNNEI. This CDR3 is built from 15 residues. CDR3 residues: CASSDTSGRGDIQYL. The DNA for the CDR3 is TGTGCCAGCAGTGATACTAGCGGGAGGGGGGACATTCAGTACCTC.

CDR3 bases: TGTGCCAGCAGCACGACTATACGGGAGACCCAGTACTTC. Its protein is CASSTTIRETQYF. This chain connects TRBV25-1 to TRBJ2-5, with a possible D match to TRBD2 (5 bases). The CDR3 is 13 residues long. Germline V gene sequence: CDR1 MGHDK, CDR2 SYGVNS. Trimming cost V 6 bases and J 5 bases, with 13 bases left between them.

The CDR3 region has the DNA TGTGCCAGCAGCTTGGCACAGGGCGGAGGGACCCAGTACTTC. This codes for CASSLAQGGGTQYF. The V gene is TRBV5-5, the J gene TRBJ2-5, with TRBD1 as a possible D gene (6 bases). V was trimmed by 0 bases and J by 7 bases, leaving 13 bases between them. The CDR3 runs 14 residues. CDR1 is SGHKS and CDR2 is YYEKEE in the germline V gene (reference sequence). The variable domain in full, with the rest retrieved from reference TRBV5-5 and TRBJ2-5, is DAGVTQSPTHLIKTRGQQVTLRCSPISGHKSVSWYQQVLGQGPQFIFQYYEKEERGRGNFPDRFSARQFPNYSSELNVNALLLGDSALYLCASSLAQGGGTQYFGPGTRLLVL.

This clonotype was seen repeatedly, ten times or more. The chain has TRBV5-4 and TRBJ2-7; TRBD2 is a possible D gene (7 bases). Germline V gives CDR1 SGHNT, CDR2 YYREEE (reference sequence). The CDR3 is 12 amino acids. Trimming shortened V by 6 bases and J by 6 bases, and 13 bases separated the two germline ends. Here the CDR3 reads CASIGRGGEQYF. As DNA, the CDR3 is TGTGCCAGCATCGGTAGGGGGGGCGAGCAGTACTTC.